This T cell receptor (beta chain) was obtained from a study of blood T cell repertoires in COVID-19. Study background: In each case, the material was cDNA or gDNA derived from T cells, B-cell-depleted T cells, or PBMCs.

Methods used by the authors: From reference gene primer amplification, estimates of nucleated cell counts were derived. Here immunoSEQ multiplex PCR was the method, and the copy in TCRdb shows in-frame clones only, minus some. That table gives V, J and clone size, and the DNA gave D and trimming. The sample has about 35,000 clones, over 80% seen once. This clone has a single count. Per germline, CDR1 MNHEY and CDR2 SVGAGI. The V end lost 0 bases, the J end lost 10 bases, and 18 bases lay between the germline ends. The CDR3 has 15 residues. Sequenced sample: peripheral blood. This rearrangement joins TRBV6-5 to TRBJ1-1, with a tentative D call TRBD1 (5 bases). The sequence came from a human donor in a cohort sampled during active COVID-19. For the CDR3, the DNA is TGTGCCAGCAGTTACTCGATCGATACGGGCAGGGCAGCTTTCTTT. This codes for CASSYSIDTGRAAFF.